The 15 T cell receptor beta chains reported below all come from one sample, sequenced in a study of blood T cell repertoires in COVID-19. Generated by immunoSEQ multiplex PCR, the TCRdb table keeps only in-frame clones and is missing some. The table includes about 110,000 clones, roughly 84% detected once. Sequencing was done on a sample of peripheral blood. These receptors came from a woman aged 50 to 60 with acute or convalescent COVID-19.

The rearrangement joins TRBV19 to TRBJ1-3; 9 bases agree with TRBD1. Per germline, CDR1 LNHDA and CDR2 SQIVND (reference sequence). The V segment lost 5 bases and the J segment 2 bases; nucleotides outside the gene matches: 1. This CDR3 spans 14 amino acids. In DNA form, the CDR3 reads TGTGCCAGTAGTGGGACAGGGACTGGAAACACCATATATTTT. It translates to CASSGTGTGNTIYF.

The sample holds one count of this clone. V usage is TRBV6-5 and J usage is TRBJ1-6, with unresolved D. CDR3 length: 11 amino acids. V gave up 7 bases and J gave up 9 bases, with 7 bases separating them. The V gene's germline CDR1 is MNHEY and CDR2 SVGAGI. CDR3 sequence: CASTPSSPLHF. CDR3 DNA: TGTGCCAGCACCCCCAGTTCACCCCTCCACTTT.

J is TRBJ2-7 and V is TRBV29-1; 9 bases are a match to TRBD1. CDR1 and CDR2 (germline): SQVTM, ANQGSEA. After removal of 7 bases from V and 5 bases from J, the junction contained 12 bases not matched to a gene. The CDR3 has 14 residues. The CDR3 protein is CSAEPGQGTDEQYF. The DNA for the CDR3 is TGCAGCGCGGAGCCGGGACAGGGAACCGACGAGCAGTACTTC.

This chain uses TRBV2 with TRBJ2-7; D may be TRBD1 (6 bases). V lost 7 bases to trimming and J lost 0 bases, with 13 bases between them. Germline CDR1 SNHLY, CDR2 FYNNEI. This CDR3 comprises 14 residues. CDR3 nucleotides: TGTGCCAGCATGAGAGGGGGATACTCCTACGAGCAGTACTTC. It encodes CASMRGGYSYEQYF.

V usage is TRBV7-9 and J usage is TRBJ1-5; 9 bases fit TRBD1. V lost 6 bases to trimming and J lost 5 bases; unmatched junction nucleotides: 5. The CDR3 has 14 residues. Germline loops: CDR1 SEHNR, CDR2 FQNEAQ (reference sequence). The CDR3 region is CASSSTGGYQPQHF. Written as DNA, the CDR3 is TGTGCCAGCAGTTCGACAGGGGGTTATCAGCCCCAGCATTTT.

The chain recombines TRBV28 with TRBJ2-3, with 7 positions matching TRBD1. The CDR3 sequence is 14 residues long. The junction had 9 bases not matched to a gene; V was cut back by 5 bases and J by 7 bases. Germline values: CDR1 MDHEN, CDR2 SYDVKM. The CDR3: CASSPARDSNTQYF. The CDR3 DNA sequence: TGTGCCAGCAGTCCGGCCCGGGACAGCAATACGCAGTATTTT.

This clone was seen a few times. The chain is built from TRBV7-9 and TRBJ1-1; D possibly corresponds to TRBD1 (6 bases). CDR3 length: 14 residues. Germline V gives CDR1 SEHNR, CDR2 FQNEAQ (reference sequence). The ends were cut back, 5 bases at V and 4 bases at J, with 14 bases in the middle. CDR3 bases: TGTGCCAGCAGCACCCACAGGGAAAGCACTGAAGCTTTCTTT. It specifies CASSTHRESTEAFF.

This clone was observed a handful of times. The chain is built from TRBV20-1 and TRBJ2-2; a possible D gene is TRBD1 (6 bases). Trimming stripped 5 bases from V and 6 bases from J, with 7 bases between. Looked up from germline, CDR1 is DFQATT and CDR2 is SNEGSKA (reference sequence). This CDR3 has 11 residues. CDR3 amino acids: CSAGGAGELFF. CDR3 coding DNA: TGCAGTGCTGGGGGCGCCGGGGAGCTGTTTTTT.

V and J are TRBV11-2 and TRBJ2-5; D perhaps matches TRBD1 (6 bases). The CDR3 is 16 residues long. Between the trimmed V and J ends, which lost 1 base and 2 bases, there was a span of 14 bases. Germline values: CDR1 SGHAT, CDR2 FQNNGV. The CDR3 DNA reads TGTGCCAGCAGCTTAGGAGCCGGGACACCTCAAGAGACCCAGTACTTC. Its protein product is CASSLGAGTPQETQYF.

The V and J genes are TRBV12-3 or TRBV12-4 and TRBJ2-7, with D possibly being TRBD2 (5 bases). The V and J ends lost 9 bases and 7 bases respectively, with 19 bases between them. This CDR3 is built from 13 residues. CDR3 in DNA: TGTGCCAGTCGTCCCACGAGGGTGGGGGAGCAGTACTTC. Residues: CASRPTRVGEQYF.

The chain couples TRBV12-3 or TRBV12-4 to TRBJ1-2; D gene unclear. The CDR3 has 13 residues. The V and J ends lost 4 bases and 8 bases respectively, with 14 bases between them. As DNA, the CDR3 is TGTGCCAGCAGTTCAGATCAGACCGGGGGCTACACCTTC. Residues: CASSSDQTGGYTF.

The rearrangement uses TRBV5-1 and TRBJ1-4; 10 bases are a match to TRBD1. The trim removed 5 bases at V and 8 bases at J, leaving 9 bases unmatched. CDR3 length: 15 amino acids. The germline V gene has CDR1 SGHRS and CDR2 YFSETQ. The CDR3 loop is CASRSLPGQGEKLFF. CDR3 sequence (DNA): TGCGCCAGCAGATCCTTACCGGGACAGGGGGAAAAACTGTTTTTT.

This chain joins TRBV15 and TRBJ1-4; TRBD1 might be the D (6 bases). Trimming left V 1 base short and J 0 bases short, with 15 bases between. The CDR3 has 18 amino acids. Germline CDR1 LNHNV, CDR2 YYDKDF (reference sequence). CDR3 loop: CATSRVYTGSSTNEKLFF. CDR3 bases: TGTGCCACCAGCAGAGTCTACACAGGGAGTTCAACTAATGAAAAACTGTTTTTT.

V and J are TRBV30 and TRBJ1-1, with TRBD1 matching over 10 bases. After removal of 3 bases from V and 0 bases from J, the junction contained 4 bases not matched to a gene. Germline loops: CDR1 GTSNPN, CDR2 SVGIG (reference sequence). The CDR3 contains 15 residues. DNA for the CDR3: TGTGCCTGGAGAAGACAGGGGGCTGTGAACACTGAAGCTTTCTTT. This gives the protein CAWRRQGAVNTEAFF.

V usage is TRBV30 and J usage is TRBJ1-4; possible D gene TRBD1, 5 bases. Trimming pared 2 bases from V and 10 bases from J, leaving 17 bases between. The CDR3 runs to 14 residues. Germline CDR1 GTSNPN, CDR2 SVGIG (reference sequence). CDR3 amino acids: CAWSPPGLGGKLFF. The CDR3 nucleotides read TGTGCCTGGAGTCCGCCGGGCCTCGGGGGAAAACTGTTTTTT.